The present T cell receptor beta chain was sequenced within a study of OX40 agonist ivuxolimab in advanced cancers. CDR3 length equals 16 residues. With V trimmed by 2 bases and J by 1 base, 5 bases remained unmatched. Germline V lookup: CDR1 MNHEY, CDR2 SMNVEV (reference sequence). This table comes from immunoSEQ multiplex PCR, and its TCRdb copy is limited to in-frame clones, with some not included. The table has about 12,000 clones, roughly 77% seen once. This clone has only a few counts. The sample was CD4+ or CD8+ T cells sorted from blood, taken in a trial of the OX40 agonist ivuxolimab. This TCR was sampled from an adult with an advanced solid tumor such as melanoma, head and neck, liver or kidney cancer. V usage is TRBV27 and J usage is TRBJ2-1; 7 bases match TRBD1. The CDR3 protein is CASSLNQGDSYNEQFF. In DNA, the CDR3 is TGTGCCAGCAGTTTAAACCAGGGGGATTCCTACAATGAGCAGTTCTTC.